The 7 T cell receptor beta chains below were found in one sample sequenced in a study of tumor and adjacent non-tumor tissue in lung cancer. The template was RNA from unsorted bulk tissue. More than 3 cm separated this lung sample from the edge of the tumor. Three rounds of nested PCR, following a modified ARM-PCR protocol, produced the TCRbeta library. TCRdb reprocessed the multiplex PCR reads with MiXCR, giving one entry per CDR3 protein. The sample includes almost 75,000 distinct CDR3 sequences, around 70% of them seen just once. Input material: distant non-tumor lung tissue. The source is a woman aged 45-65 years with non-small cell lung cancer.

This clonotype has at least ten counts. V gene TRBV6-1 combines with J gene TRBJ1-2, with D possibly being TRBD1 (5 bases). CDR1 MNHNS and CDR2 SASEGT come from the germline V gene. The CDR3 consists of 14 residues. Deletions cut 4 bases from V and 4 bases from J, with 13 bases between. The CDR3 nucleotides read TGTGCCAGCAGTGGTGGGACGGCTACCTATGGCTACACCTTC. Its protein is CASSGGTATYGYTF.

In regard to this clonotype: The CDR3 does not end in the conserved phenylalanine or tryptophan, so this is likely a read error. V gene TRBV20-1 combines with J gene TRBJ1-1, with no clear D. Trimming stripped 6 bases from V and 3 bases from J, with 14 bases between. Looked up from germline, CDR1 is DFQATT and CDR2 is SNEGSKA (reference sequence). This CDR3 comprises 13 residues. The CDR3 bases are TGCAGTGCCAACTCCCGCGGGGACACTGAAGCTTTCTCT. It encodes CSANSRGDTEAFS.

This clonotype was counted once. At one of its ends the junction is not consistent with the germline gene, which may arise from a read error. The genes are TRBV11-2 and TRBJ2-7, with 12 bases matching TRBD2. The CDR3 has 14 amino acids. Germline CDR1 reads SGHAT; CDR2 reads FQNNGV. CDR3 sequence: CAISLLAGGYKQYF. In nucleotides, the CDR3 is TGTGCCATCAGCTTACTAGCGGGAGGATACAAGCAGTACTTC.

This clonotype was counted only a few times. A read error may be the cause here, since a much bigger clone is one base away. The genes are TRBV12-3 or TRBV12-4 and TRBJ1-6; tentatively, D is TRBD1 (5 bases). The CDR3 loop spans 14 amino acids. Here the CDR3 reads CTSSLSGFNSPLHF. For the CDR3, the DNA is TGTACCAGCAGTTTATCAGGGTTCAATTCACCCCTCCACTTT.

A note on this clonotype: At one end, the junction sequence differs from germline, possibly due to a read error. The rearrangement uses TRBV20-1 and TRBJ1-1; TRBD1 might be the D (5 bases). The CDR3 loop spans 13 amino acids. Germline lookup yields CDR1 DFQATT and CDR2 SNEGSKA (reference sequence). CDR3 DNA: TGCAGTGCTACACAGGACTCGAACAATGAAGCTTTCTTT. The encoded protein is CSATQDSNNEAFF.

This clonotype was recorded many times. The chain recombines TRBV6-2 or TRBV6-3 with TRBJ2-5; TRBD1 agrees at 10 bases. Germline V gene data show CDR1 as MNHEY and CDR2 as SVGEGT. Trimming at V came to 6 bases and at J to 3 bases, leaving 7 bases not matched to a gene. The CDR3 covers 15 residues. CDR3 in DNA: TGTGCCAGCAGCTTAACCGGGACAGGGGAAGAGACCCAGTACTTC. Translated: CASSLTGTGEETQYF.

On this clonotype: Possible read error: a much larger clone is one base away. The chain recombines TRBV28 with TRBJ2-3; perhaps TRBD1 as D (6 bases). Germline V lookup: CDR1 MDHEN, CDR2 SYDVKM. This CDR3 contains 17 residues. The CDR3 bases are TGTGTCAGCAGTTTAAGGGCCCGGGCGACAGGCCCAGATACGCAGTATTTT. This sequence encodes CVSSLRARATGPDTQYF.